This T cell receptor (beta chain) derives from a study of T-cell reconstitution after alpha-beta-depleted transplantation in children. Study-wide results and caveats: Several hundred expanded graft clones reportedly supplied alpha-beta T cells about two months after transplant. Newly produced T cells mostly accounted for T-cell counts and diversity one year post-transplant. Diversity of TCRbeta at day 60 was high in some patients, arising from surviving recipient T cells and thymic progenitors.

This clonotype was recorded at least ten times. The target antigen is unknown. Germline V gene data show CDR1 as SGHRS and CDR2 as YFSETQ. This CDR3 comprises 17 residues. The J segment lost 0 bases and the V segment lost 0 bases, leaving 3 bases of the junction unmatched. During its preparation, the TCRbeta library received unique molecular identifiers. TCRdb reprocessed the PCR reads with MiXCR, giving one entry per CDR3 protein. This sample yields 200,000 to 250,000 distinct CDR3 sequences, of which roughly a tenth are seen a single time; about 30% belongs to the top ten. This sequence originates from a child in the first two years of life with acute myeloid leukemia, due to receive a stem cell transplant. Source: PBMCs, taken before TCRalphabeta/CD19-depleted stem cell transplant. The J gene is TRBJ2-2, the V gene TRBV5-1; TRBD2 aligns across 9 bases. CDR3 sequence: CASSLGLAASNTGELFF. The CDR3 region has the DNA TGCGCCAGCAGCTTGGGACTAGCGGCCTCGAACACCGGGGAGCTGTTTTTT.